This T cell receptor beta chain was recovered during a study of T cell responses to AZD1222 COVID-19 vaccine. Regarding the study as a whole: Sampled repertoires all dated from after the peak T cell response. Only a handful of AZD1222 recipients, more than 5 in all, had baseline seropositivity.

V lost 0 bases and J lost 4; bases outside the gene matches: 11. Germline V CDR1 and CDR2: SGDLS, YYNGEE. The CDR3 sequence is 17 residues long. Some clones are missing from TCRdb's copy, which holds only in-frame ones; the method was immunoSEQ multiplex PCR. The table shows roughly 78,000 clones, with around four fifths occurring only once. Of note for this clone: What it binds is unknown.

V usage is TRBV9 and J usage is TRBJ1-1; 8 bases fit TRBD1. Sequencing used peripheral blood, obtained on day 0 of AZD1222 vaccination. The clonotype was recovered from an adult in good health. The DNA of the CDR3 is TGTGCCAGCAGCGTAGAGTCAACAGGGGGTATGGGCACTGAAGCTTTCTTT. This sequence encodes CASSVESTGGMGTEAFF.